These 19 T cell receptor beta chains were sequenced from one sample in a study of T cell responses to AZD1222 COVID-19 vaccine. Some clones are missing from TCRdb's copy, which holds only in-frame ones; the method was immunoSEQ multiplex PCR. The profile shows roughly 100,000 clones, around 91% of them singletons. Sequenced material: peripheral blood, taken on day 0 of AZD1222 vaccination. The receptors here all came from an adult in good health.

The gene calls are TRBV6-1 and TRBJ1-5; D ambiguous. Germline V CDR1 and CDR2: MNHNS, SASEGT. Trimming pared 2 bases from V and 13 bases from J, leaving 9 bases between. There are 11 residues in the CDR3. DNA of the CDR3: TGTGCCAGCAGTGAACGTGGTCCTCAGCATTTT. Translating it yields CASSERGPQHF.

The chain recombines TRBV18 with TRBJ1-2, with 7 bases matching TRBD1. The CDR3 loop spans 14 amino acids. Germline CDR1 is KGHSH and CDR2 is LQKENI. J was trimmed by 7 bases and V by 3 bases; bases with no gene match: 8. The CDR3 sequence: CASSPLRDRRGYTF. CDR3 nucleotide sequence: TGTGCCAGCTCACCTCTCCGGGACAGACGTGGCTACACCTTC. The whole variable domain, remainder taken from reference TRBV18 and TRBJ1-2, is NAGVMQNPRHLVRRRGQEARLRCSPMKGHSHVYWYRQLPEEGLKFMVYLQKENIIDESGMPKERFSAEFPKEGPSILRIQQVVRGDSAAYFCASSPLRDRRGYTFGSGTRLTVV.

The chain is built from TRBV7-6 and TRBJ1-1, with D tentatively TRBD1 (5 bases). The CDR3 covers 16 residues. V was clipped by 3 bases and J by 7 bases, with 21 bases between them. The germline gives CDR1 SGHVS, CDR2 FNYEAQ. The CDR3 DNA reads as TGTGCCAGCAGCTTGTACGGGGCGGGCGTTTCGGGTGAAGCTTTCTTT. As protein: CASSLYGAGVSGEAFF.

The rearrangement joins TRBV12-3 or TRBV12-4 to TRBJ2-7, with a tentative D call TRBD2 (6 bases). V was pared by 7 bases and J by 9 bases, with 16 bases between. CDR3 length: 12 residues. The CDR3 DNA reads as TGTGCCAGCACCTTGGCGGGATTAGTGCAGTACTTC. Protein: CASTLAGLVQYF.

This clone turned up a few times. CDR3 sequence: CASSVLRGGRVYF. DNA of the CDR3: TGTGCCAGCAGCGTACTACGCGGCGGGAGGGTTTACTTC. The chain recombines TRBV7-2 with TRBJ2-7; 9 positions match TRBD2. The CDR3 covers 13 residues. The germline V gene encodes CDR1 SGHTA and CDR2 FQGNSA. The trim removed 5 bases at V and 13 bases at J, leaving 12 bases unmatched.

The chain uses TRBV18 and TRBJ2-7, with D uncertain. V was pared by 3 bases and J by 1 base, with 10 bases between. This CDR3 contains 14 residues. Germline values: CDR1 KGHSH, CDR2 LQKENI. The CDR3 is CASSPDLLSYEQYF. For the CDR3, the DNA is TGTGCCAGCTCACCGGACCTACTTTCCTACGAGCAGTACTTC.

The chain recombines TRBV27 with TRBJ2-3, with 8 positions matching TRBD1. CDR1 is MNHEY and CDR2 is SMNVEV in the germline V gene (reference sequence). The CDR3 extends over 16 amino acids. Germline trimming cut 7 bases from V and 0 bases from J; bases unmatched to any gene: 9. CDR3: CASTRRTGISTDTQYF. The CDR3 coding sequence is TGTGCCAGCACTCGCCGGACAGGGATTAGCACAGATACGCAGTATTTT.

This clone has just a few counts. The gene calls are TRBV10-2 and TRBJ2-5, with TRBD2 matching over 13 bases. V lost 8 bases, J lost 5 bases, and 8 bases stayed unmatched. Germline CDR1 reads WSHSY; CDR2 reads SAAADI. The CDR3 is 15 amino acids. The chain's CDR3 is CASGRTSGSEETQYF. CDR3 sequence (DNA): TGCGCCAGCGGTCGGACTAGCGGGAGTGAGGAGACCCAGTACTTC.

The CDR3 is CASSISRDWTGELFF. In DNA, the CDR3 is TGTGCCAGTAGTATTTCCAGGGATTGGACCGGGGAGCTGTTTTTT. The chain carries TRBV19 and TRBJ2-2, with a weak D call TRBD1 (5 bases). Germline CDR1 LNHDA, CDR2 SQIVND (reference sequence). This CDR3 is 15 amino acids long. Between the trimmed V and J ends, which lost 3 bases and 5 bases, there was a span of 13 bases. The full variable domain, its missing parts supplied by reference TRBV19 and TRBJ2-2, is DGGITQSPKYLFRKEGQNVTLSCEQNLNHDAMYWYRQDPGQGLRLIYYSQIVNDFQKGDIAEGYSVSREKKESFPLTVTSAQKNPTAFYLCASSISRDWTGELFFGEGSRLTVL.

This chain links TRBV6-4 with TRBJ1-6; a possible D gene is TRBD1 (5 bases). This CDR3 is 11 amino acids long. V dropped 6 bases and J dropped 14 bases, with 11 bases sitting between them. Germline V lookup: CDR1 MRHNA, CDR2 SNTAGT. Here the CDR3 reads CASRLRATLHF. The CDR3, as DNA: TGTGCCAGCAGACTCAGGGCAACCCTCCACTTT.

The V and J genes are TRBV7-3 and TRBJ1-1; 7 positions match TRBD1. Germline trimming cut 5 bases from V and 0 bases from J; bases unmatched to any gene: 3. Germline CDR1 SGHTA, CDR2 FQGTGA. The CDR3 is 14 amino acids. DNA for the CDR3: TGTGCCAGCAGCACAGGGGCGATGAACACTGAAGCTTTCTTT. Protein product: CASSTGAMNTEAFF.

V and J are TRBV19 and TRBJ1-5, with 9 bases matching TRBD1. The CDR3 has 14 residues. Germline trimming cut 6 bases from V and 4 bases from J; bases unmatched to any gene: 4. Germline CDR1 LNHDA, CDR2 SQIVND (reference sequence). The chain's CDR3 is CASSIDRGNQPQHF. CDR3 DNA sequence: TGTGCCAGTAGCATTGACAGGGGGAATCAGCCCCAGCATTTT.

The genes are TRBV9 and TRBJ1-2; D is unresolved. The CDR3 runs to 14 residues. V was shortened by 0 bases and J by 6 bases, with 12 bases between the two germline ends. Germline loops: CDR1 SGDLS, CDR2 YYNGEE. For the CDR3, the DNA is TGTGCCAGCAGCGTAGGTCCCAGTATGGATGGCTACACCTTC. Translating it yields CASSVGPSMDGYTF.

Concerning this clone itself: The junction and the germline gene differ at one end; a read error may be behind it. The rearrangement links TRBV28 to TRBJ1-4; 12 bases match TRBD1. CDR1 and CDR2 (germline): MDHEN, SYDVKM. This CDR3 spans 18 amino acids. The CDR3 DNA reads as TGTGCCAGCAGTCTATGGGACAGGGGGCGGAGAACTAATGAAAAACTGTTTTTT. Translated, it gives CASSLWDRGRRTNEKLFF.

The DNA of the CDR3 is TGTGCCAGCAGTGAGCTAGCGGGAGGAGAGACCCAGTACTTC. This sequence encodes CASSELAGGETQYF. This chain joins TRBV2 and TRBJ2-5; 11 bases fit TRBD2. CDR1 is SNHLY and CDR2 is FYNNEI in the germline V gene. This CDR3 contains 14 residues. The V gene end was trimmed by 3 bases and the J gene end by 4 bases; junction bases not matched to a gene: 1.

The CDR3 spells CASSRQGYQPQHF. The DNA of the CDR3 is TGTGCCAGCAGCAGACAGGGTTATCAGCCCCAGCATTTT. The chain employs TRBV16 and TRBJ1-5, with 7 positions matching TRBD1. Germline V CDR1 and CDR2: KGHSY, FQNENV. The CDR3 totals 13 residues. With 5 bases clipped from V and 5 bases from J, the junction kept 3 bases outside the gene matches.

CDR3 DNA sequence: TGTGCCAGTAGTACGTCGTATAGCAATCAGCCCCAGCATTTT. Translated, it gives CASSTSYSNQPQHF. The chain joins TRBV19 to TRBJ1-5; the D is unclear. This CDR3 contains 14 residues. V was cut by 4 bases and J by 0 bases, with 7 bases left in between. CDR1 and CDR2 (germline): LNHDA, SQIVND (reference sequence).

This chain links TRBV7-2 with TRBJ1-2; 9 bases align to TRBD1. Germline V gene lookup returns CDR1 SGHTA and CDR2 FQGNSA. This CDR3 is built from 14 residues. Losses at the gene ends were 5 bases for V and 4 bases for J; bases not matched to a gene: 5. DNA for the CDR3: TGTGCCAGCAGCCCGACAGGGGGGCCCTATGGCTACACCTTC. Protein: CASSPTGGPYGYTF.

The V gene is TRBV25-1, the J gene TRBJ1-2; D unclear. The V and J ends lost 3 bases and 9 bases respectively, with 11 bases between them. The CDR3 loop spans 12 amino acids. Germline values: CDR1 MGHDK, CDR2 SYGVNS. CDR3 nucleotides: TGTGCCAGCAGTGAGCCCTCAGAGAGCTACACCTTC. Its protein product is CASSEPSESYTF.